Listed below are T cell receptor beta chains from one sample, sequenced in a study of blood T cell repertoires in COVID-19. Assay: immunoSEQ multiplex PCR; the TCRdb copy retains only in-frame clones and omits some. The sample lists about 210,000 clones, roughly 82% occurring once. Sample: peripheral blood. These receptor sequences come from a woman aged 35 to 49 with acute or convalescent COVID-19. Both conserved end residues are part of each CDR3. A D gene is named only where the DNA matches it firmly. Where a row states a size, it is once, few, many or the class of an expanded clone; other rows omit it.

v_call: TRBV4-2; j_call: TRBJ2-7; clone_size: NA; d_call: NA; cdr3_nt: TGTGCCAGCAGCCAAGATCGGTCGATTACTTACGAGCAGTACTTC; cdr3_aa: CASSQDRSITYEQYF
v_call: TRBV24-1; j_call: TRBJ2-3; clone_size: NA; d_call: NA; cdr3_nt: TGTGCCACCAGTGACCGAACTACCGACACAGATACGCAGTATTTT; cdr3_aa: CATSDRTTDTDTQYF
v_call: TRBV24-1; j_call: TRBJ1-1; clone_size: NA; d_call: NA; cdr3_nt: TGTGCCACCAGTGATTCTCGGAACACTGAAGCTTTCTTT; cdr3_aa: CATSDSRNTEAFF
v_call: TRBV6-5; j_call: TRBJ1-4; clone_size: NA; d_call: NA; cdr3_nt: TGTGCCAGCAGTTATAAAGGCGGCCCGATCAATGAAAAACTGTTTTTT; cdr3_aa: CASSYKGGPINEKLFF
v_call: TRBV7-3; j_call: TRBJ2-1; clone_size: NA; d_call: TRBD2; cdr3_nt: TGTGCCAGCAGCTTAACGTTGACTAGCGGGGTCAATGAGCAGTTCTTC; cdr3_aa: CASSLTLTSGVNEQFF
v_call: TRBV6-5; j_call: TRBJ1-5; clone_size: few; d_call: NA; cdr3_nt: TGTGCCAGCGGCTCCCAAAATCAGCCCCAGCATTTT; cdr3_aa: CASGSQNQPQHF
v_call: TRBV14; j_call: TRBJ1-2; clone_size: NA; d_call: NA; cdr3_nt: TGTGCCAGCAGCCAGCTACAGGGAAGTACTAACTATGGCTACACCTTC; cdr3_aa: CASSQLQGSTNYGYTF
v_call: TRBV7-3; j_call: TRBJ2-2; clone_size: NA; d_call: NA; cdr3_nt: TGTGCCAGCAGCTCTCTTGGGCATAGCACCGGGGAGCTGTTTTTT; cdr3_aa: CASSSLGHSTGELFF
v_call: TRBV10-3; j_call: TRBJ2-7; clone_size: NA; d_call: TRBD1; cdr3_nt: TGTGCCATCAGCGGACAGGGAACTCCTGAGCAGTACTTC; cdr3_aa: CAISGQGTPEQYF
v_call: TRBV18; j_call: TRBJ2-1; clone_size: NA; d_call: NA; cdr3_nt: TGTGCCAGCTCACCAGGACGGGGAGAAATCAATGAGCAGTTCTTC; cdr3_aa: CASSPGRGEINEQFF
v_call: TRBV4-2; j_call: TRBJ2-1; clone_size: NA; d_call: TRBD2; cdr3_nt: TGTGCCAGCAGCCAAGTAGGCGGAGGACTAGCTTACAATGAGCAGTTCTTC; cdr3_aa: CASSQVGGGLAYNEQFF
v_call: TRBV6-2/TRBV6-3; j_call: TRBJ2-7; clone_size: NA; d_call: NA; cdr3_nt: TGTGCCAGCAGTGGGTACAGGTCCGAGCAGTACTTC; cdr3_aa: CASSGYRSEQYF
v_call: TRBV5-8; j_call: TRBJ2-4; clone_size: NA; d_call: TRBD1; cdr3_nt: TGTGCCAGCAGCTTCGACAGGGCAAGGGCCAAAAACATTCAGTACTTC; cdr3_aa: CASSFDRARAKNIQYF
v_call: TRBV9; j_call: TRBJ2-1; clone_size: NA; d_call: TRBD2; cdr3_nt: TGTGCCAGCAGCGTAGATCCCCCGGGACTAGTTTCCAATGAGCAGTTCTTC; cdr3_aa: CASSVDPPGLVSNEQFF
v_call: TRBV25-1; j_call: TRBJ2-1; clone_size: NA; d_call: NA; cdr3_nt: TGTGCCAGCAGTGTAGAAACCGGGAGATACAATGAGCAGTTCTTC; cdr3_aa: CASSVETGRYNEQFF
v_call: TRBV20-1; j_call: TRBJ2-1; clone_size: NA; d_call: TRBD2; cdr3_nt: TGCAGTGCTAGTACTAGCGGGTACAATGAGCAGTTCTTC; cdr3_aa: CSASTSGYNEQFF
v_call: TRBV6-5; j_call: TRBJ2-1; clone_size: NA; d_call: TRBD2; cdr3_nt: TGTGCCAGCAGTCGACTAGCGGAGAGGGGGTATGAGCAGTTCTTC; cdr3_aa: CASSRLAERGYEQFF
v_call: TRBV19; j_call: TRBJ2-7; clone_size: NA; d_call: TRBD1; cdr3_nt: TGTGCCAGTAAGGGACAGGGGGGAATCGACGAGCAGTACTTC; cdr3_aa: CASKGQGGIDEQYF
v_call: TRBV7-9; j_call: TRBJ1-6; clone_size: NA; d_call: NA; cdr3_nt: TGTGCCAGCAGCTTAGAGGGGGCACCCCTCCACTTT; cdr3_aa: CASSLEGAPLHF
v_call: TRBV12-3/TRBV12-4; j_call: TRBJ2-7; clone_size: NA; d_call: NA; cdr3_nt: TGTGCCAGCAGTTCGGTCCTGTACGAGCAGTACTTC; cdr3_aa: CASSSVLYEQYF
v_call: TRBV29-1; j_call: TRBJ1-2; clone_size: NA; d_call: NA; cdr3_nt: TGCAGCGTTGAAATCCAGGAGGGCGTCTATGGCTACACCTTC; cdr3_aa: CSVEIQEGVYGYTF
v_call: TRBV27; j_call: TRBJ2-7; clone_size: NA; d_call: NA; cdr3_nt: TGTGCCAGCAGTTTAGTCAGCGACAGGTGGAACGAGCAGTACTTC; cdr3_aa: CASSLVSDRWNEQYF
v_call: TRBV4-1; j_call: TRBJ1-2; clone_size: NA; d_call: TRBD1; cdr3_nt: TGCGCCAGCAGCCAAGAAGGGCCAGGGGGGAATGGCTACACCTTC; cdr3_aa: CASSQEGPGGNGYTF
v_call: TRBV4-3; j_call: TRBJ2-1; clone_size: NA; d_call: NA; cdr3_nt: TGCGCCAGCAGCCCTGGGTTTGCGGGGTTGACCTACAATGAGCAGTTCTTC; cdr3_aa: CASSPGFAGLTYNEQFF
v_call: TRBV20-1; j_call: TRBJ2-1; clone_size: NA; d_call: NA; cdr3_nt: TGCAGTGTTACGGAGTACAATGAGCAGTTCTTC; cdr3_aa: CSVTEYNEQFF
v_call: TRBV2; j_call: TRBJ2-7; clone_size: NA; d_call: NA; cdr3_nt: TGTGCCAGCAGTGAAACGTCGGGGAGCCAGCAGTACTTC; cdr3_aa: CASSETSGSQQYF
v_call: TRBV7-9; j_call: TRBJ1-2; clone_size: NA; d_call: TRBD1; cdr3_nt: TGTGCCAGCAGCCCTTGGACAGGGGGATCTTATGGCTACACCTTC; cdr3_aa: CASSPWTGGSYGYTF
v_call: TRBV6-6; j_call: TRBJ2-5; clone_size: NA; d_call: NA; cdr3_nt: TGTGCCAGCAGTTACAGTCGGGTCCAAGAGACCCAGTACTTC; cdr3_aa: CASSYSRVQETQYF
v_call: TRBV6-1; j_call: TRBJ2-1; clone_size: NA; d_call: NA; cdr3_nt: TGTGCCAGCAGTGAATTGTGGGAGAGCTCCTACAATGAGCAGTTCTTC; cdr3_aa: CASSELWESSYNEQFF
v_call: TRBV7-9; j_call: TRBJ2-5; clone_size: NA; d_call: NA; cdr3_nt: TGTGCCAGCAGCGGCCATTTCGGGGTAGGAGAGACCCAGTACTTC; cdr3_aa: CASSGHFGVGETQYF
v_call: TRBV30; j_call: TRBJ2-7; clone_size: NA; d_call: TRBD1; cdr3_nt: TGTGCCTGGACCCCAGGACAGGGAATCCTACGGGAGCAGTACTTC; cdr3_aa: CAWTPGQGILREQYF
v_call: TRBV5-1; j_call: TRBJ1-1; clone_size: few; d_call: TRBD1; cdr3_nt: TGCGCCAGCAGCTTAGACAGGGGAGGGACTGAAGCTTTCTTT; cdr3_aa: CASSLDRGGTEAFF
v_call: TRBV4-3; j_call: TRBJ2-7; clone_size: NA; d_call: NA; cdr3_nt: TGCGCCAGCAGCCAAGATCTTATAACGGGGGACGAGCAGTACTTC; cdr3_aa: CASSQDLITGDEQYF
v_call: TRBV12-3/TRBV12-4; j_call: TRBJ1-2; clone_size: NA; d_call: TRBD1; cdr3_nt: TGTGCCAGCGCTACGAGGACAGGCGATGGCTACACCTTC; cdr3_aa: CASATRTGDGYTF